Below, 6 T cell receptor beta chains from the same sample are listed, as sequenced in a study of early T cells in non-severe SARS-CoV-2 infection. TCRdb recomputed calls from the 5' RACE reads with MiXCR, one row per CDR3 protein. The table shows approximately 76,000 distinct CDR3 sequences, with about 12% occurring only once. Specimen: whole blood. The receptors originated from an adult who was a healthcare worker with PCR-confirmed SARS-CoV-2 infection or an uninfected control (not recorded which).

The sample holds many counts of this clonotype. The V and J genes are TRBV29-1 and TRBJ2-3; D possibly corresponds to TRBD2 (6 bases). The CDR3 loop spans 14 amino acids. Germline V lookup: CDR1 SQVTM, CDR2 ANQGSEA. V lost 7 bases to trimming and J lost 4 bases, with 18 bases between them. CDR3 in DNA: TGCAGCGCCTATCTTCCGACTAGGTCAGATACGCAGTATTTT. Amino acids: CSAYLPTRSDTQYF.

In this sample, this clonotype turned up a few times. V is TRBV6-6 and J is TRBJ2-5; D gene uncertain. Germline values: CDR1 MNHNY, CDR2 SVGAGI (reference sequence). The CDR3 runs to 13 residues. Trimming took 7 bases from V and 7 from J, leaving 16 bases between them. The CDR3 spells CASIEPPAGTQYF. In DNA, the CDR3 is TGTGCCAGCATCGAGCCTCCCGCAGGGACCCAGTACTTC.

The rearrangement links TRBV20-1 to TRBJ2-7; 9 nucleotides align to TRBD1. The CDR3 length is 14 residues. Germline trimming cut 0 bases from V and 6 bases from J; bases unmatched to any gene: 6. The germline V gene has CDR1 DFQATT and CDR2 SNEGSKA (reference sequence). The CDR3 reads CSAREGQGRREQYF. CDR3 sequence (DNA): TGCAGTGCTAGAGAGGGACAGGGAAGGCGCGAGCAGTACTTC.

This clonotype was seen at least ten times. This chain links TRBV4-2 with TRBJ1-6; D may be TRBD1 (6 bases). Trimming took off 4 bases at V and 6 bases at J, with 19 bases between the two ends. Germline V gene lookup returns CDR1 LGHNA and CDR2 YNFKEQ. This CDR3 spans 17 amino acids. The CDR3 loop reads CASSLPLGGGLNSPLHF. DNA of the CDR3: TGTGCCAGCAGCCTGCCGCTCGGAGGGGGGCTTAATTCACCCCTCCACTTT.

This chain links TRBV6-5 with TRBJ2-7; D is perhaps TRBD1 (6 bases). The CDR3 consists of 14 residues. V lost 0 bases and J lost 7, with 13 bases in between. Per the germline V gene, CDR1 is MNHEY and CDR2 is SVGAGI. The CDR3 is CASSYSMQGKEQYF. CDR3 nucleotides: TGTGCCAGCAGTTACTCGATGCAGGGGAAAGAGCAGTACTTC.

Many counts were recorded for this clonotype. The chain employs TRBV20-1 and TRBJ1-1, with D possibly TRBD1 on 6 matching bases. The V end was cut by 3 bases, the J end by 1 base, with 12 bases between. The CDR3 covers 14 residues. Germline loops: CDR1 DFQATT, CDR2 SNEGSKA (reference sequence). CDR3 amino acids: CSASAGGRNTEAFF. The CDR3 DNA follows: TGCAGTGCTAGTGCCGGGGGCAGGAACACTGAAGCTTTCTTT.